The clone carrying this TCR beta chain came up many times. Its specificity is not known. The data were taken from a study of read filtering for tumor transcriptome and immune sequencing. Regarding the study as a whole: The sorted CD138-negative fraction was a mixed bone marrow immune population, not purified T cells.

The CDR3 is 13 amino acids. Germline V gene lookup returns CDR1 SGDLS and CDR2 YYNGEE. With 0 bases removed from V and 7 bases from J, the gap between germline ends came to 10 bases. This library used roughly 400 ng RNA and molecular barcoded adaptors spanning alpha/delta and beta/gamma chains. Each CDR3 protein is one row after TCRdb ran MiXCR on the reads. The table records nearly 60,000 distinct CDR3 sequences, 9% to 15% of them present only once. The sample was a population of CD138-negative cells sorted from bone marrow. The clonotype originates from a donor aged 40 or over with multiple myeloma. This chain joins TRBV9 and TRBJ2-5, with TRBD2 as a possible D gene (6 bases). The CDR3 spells CASSVEPGGTQYF. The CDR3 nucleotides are TGTGCCAGCAGCGTAGAACCCGGGGGGACCCAGTACTTC.